What follows describes a single T cell receptor beta chain. What it binds is unknown. J lost 4 bases, V lost 5 bases, and 3 bases had no gene match. This CDR3 is 14 amino acids long. CDR1 and CDR2 (germline): SGHRS, YFSETQ. Assay used: immunoSEQ multiplex PCR; TCRdb lists only in-frame clones, some missing. Here the sample spans 850,000 to 1,200,000 clones, around 75% being singletons. This sample is part of a study of shared clonotypes between healthy human individuals. Study-level background: Each donor's CD4 naive and CD4 memory cells filled three plates apiece, CD8 naive two, and CD8 memory one. Study-wide results and caveats: Compared with clonotypes that all four donors shared, non-shared clonotypes had lower generation probabilities.

This TCR was recovered from a man between 18 and 35 years old in good health. The sequencing input was memory CD4+ T cells sorted from blood. Noted subset: CD45RA-negative fraction. The chain recombines TRBV5-1 with TRBJ2-7; 13 bases line up with TRBD2. The CDR3 sequence is CASRRTSGRYEQYF. The CDR3 coding sequence is TGCGCCAGCAGGAGGACTAGCGGGAGATACGAGCAGTACTTC.